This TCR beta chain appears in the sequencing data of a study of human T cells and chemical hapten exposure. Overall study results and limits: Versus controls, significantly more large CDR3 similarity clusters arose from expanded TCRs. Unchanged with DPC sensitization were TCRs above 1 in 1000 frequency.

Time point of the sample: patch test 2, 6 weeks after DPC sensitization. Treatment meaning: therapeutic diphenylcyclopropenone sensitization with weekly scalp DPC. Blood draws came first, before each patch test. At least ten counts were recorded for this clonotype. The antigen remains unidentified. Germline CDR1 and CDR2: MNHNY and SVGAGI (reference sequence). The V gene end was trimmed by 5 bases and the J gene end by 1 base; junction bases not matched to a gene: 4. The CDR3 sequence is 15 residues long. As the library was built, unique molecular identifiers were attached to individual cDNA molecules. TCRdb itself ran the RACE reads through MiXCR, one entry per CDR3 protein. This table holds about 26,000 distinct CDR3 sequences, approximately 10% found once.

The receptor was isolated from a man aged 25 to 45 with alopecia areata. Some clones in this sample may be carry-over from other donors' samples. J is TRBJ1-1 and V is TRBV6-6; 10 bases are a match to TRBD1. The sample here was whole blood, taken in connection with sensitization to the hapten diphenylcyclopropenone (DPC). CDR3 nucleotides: TGTGCCAGCAGTGGGGACAGGGGCGCGAACACTGAAGCTTTCTTT. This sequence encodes CASSGDRGANTEAFF.